The 21 T cell receptor beta chains below come from one sample, sequenced in a study of T-cell reconstitution after alpha-beta-depleted transplantation in children. Unique molecular identifiers were built into the TCRbeta library. TCRdb reprocessed the PCR reads via MiXCR and lists one record per CDR3 protein. This table holds some 200,000 distinct CDR3 sequences, 7% to 9% found once. The sequenced sample was PBMCs, mostly from graft donor cells, obtained 360 days after TCRalphabeta/CD19-depleted stem cell transplant. The receptors shown here come from a male patient between 2 and 10 years old who had a stem cell transplant for acute myeloid leukemia, so the T cells may come from the graft donor.

This clonotype occurred once. A much more abundant neighbour one base away suggests this may be a read error. The chain uses TRBV20-1 and TRBJ2-7, with D perhaps TRBD1 (7 bases). Per the germline V gene, CDR1 is DFQATT and CDR2 is SNEGSKA (reference sequence). This CDR3 comprises 15 residues. The CDR3 nucleotides are TGCTGTGCTAGAGGCCTCGACAGGGAGGACTACGAGCAGTACTTC. This encodes CCARGLDREDYEQYF.

This chain links TRBV11-2 with TRBJ1-4; D is unclear. This CDR3 has 15 residues. The V and J ends lost 0 bases and 6 bases respectively, with 11 bases between them. CDR1 is SGHAT and CDR2 is FQNNGV in the germline V gene. CDR3 sequence reads: CASSLESGRYEKLFF. CDR3 in DNA: TGTGCCAGCAGCTTAGAGAGCGGACGCTATGAAAAACTGTTTTTT. The whole variable domain, remainder taken from reference TRBV11-2 and TRBJ1-4, is EAGVAQSPRYKIIEKRQSVAFWCNPISGHATLYWYQQILGQGPKLLIQFQNNGVVDDSQLPKDRFSAERLKGVDSTLKIQPAKLEDSAVYLCASSLESGRYEKLFFGSGTQLSVL.

This clonotype was detected ten times or more. The genes are TRBV18 and TRBJ2-1; D call uncertain. This CDR3 is 13 amino acids long. Germline-derived CDR1 and CDR2 are KGHSH and LQKENI. V lost 5 bases and J lost 4, with 9 bases in between. The CDR3 DNA follows: TGTGCCAGCTCAACATCGCCATACAATGAGCAGTTCTTC. It yields the protein CASSTSPYNEQFF.

There are many counts of this clonotype. The genes are TRBV7-9 and TRBJ1-1; 8 bases line up with TRBD1. The CDR3 length is 14 residues. Germline V gives CDR1 SEHNR, CDR2 FQNEAQ (reference sequence). J lost 4 bases, V lost 5 bases, and 6 bases had no gene match. As DNA, the CDR3 is TGTGCCAGCAGCCCGCAGGGGGCCCCCACTGAAGCTTTCTTT. It encodes CASSPQGAPTEAFF.

This clonotype was counted ten times or more. J is TRBJ2-3 and V is TRBV29-1; TRBD1 aligns across 12 bases. CDR1 is SQVTM and CDR2 is ANQGSEA in the germline V gene. With V trimmed by 5 bases and J by 2 bases, 8 bases remained unmatched. The CDR3 contains 16 residues. The CDR3 spells CSVYEGQGALTDTQYF. The CDR3 DNA reads TGCAGCGTTTATGAGGGACAGGGGGCTCTCACAGATACGCAGTATTTT.

This clonotype has just a few counts. The chain is built from TRBV20-1 and TRBJ1-5; D is unresolved. This CDR3 region has 14 residues. Germline CDR1 DFQATT, CDR2 SNEGSKA (reference sequence). The V and J ends lost 7 bases and 1 base respectively, with 14 bases between them. The CDR3 sequence: CSVYSPGSNQPQHF. As DNA, the CDR3 is TGCAGTGTATACTCTCCGGGGAGCAATCAGCCCCAGCATTTT.

The gene calls are TRBV6-1 and TRBJ2-7; 10 nucleotides match TRBD2. Germline CDR1 is MNHNS and CDR2 is SASEGT. J gave up 2 bases and V 6 bases, and 7 bases lay outside the gene matches. The CDR3 totals 15 residues. The DNA for the CDR3 is TGTGCCAGCAGCCGACTAGCGGGTATTCCCTACGAGCAGTACTTC. Translation: CASSRLAGIPYEQYF.

This clonotype was seen repeatedly, ten times or more. The chain carries TRBV20-1 and TRBJ2-1, with unresolved D. Per the germline V gene, CDR1 is DFQATT and CDR2 is SNEGSKA (reference sequence). This CDR3 spans 10 amino acids. Between the trimmed V and J ends, which lost 3 bases and 6 bases, there was a span of 3 bases. CDR3 region: CSASTNEQFF. The CDR3 nucleotides read TGCAGTGCTAGTACCAATGAGCAGTTCTTC.

This clonotype was counted only a few times. The chain has TRBV5-1 and TRBJ1-6, with 7 bases aligning to TRBD1. Germline lookup yields CDR1 SGHRS and CDR2 YFSETQ. V was pared by 5 bases and J by 0 bases, with 2 bases of the junction left unmatched. CDR3 length: 15 residues. CDR3 region: CASRNRGSYNSPLHF. In DNA form, the CDR3 reads TGCGCCAGCAGAAACAGGGGCTCCTATAATTCACCCCTCCACTTT.

This clonotype was observed at least ten times. The J gene is TRBJ2-1, the V gene TRBV20-1; TRBD2 agrees at 9 bases. The CDR3 is made up of 14 amino acids. Losses at the gene ends were 3 bases for V and 6 bases for J; bases not matched to a gene: 6. CDR1 and CDR2 from the germline V gene are DFQATT and SNEGSKA (reference sequence). CDR3 loop: CSASGLAGLNEQFF. CDR3 DNA: TGCAGTGCTAGTGGGCTAGCGGGACTCAATGAGCAGTTCTTC.

V usage is TRBV20-1 and J usage is TRBJ2-7; 9 positions match TRBD2. There are 15 residues in the CDR3. After removal of 6 bases from V and 2 bases from J, the junction contained 11 bases not matched to a gene. CDR1 is DFQATT and CDR2 is SNEGSKA in the germline V gene (reference sequence). The CDR3 loop is CSAPKGLAGPYEQYF. In DNA form, the CDR3 reads TGCAGTGCCCCAAAGGGGCTAGCGGGACCCTACGAGCAGTACTTC.

CDR3 DNA: TGCAGTGCGCTCCTAGCGGGAGCGAGCGGGGAGCTGTTTTTT. This translates into CSALLAGASGELFF. The rearrangement joins TRBV20-1 to TRBJ2-2, with 10 bases fitting TRBD2. V dropped 6 bases and J dropped 7; count of bases not matched to a gene: 8. From germline, CDR1 is DFQATT and CDR2 SNEGSKA (reference sequence). This CDR3 is 14 amino acids long.

The rearrangement links TRBV28 to TRBJ2-7; 11 positions match TRBD2. Germline assignment: CDR1 MDHEN and CDR2 SYDVKM. V was pared by 5 bases and J by 2 bases, with 14 bases of the junction left unmatched. The CDR3 runs 18 residues. CDR3 amino acids: CASSPNPTGTSGPYEQYF. CDR3 sequence (DNA): TGTGCCAGCAGTCCGAACCCTACCGGGACTAGCGGACCCTACGAGCAGTACTTC.

The gene calls are TRBV9 and TRBJ1-1, with TRBD1 as a possible D gene (5 bases). Germline V gene lookup returns CDR1 SGDLS and CDR2 YYNGEE. Deletions cut 2 bases from V and 5 bases from J, with 13 bases between. The CDR3 extends over 14 amino acids. CDR3 in amino acids: CASSVAEWGTEAFF. The CDR3 coding sequence is TGTGCCAGCAGCGTGGCCGAATGGGGGACTGAAGCTTTCTTT.

The V call is TRBV4-1, the J call TRBJ1-2; possibly TRBD1 for D (5 bases). CDR1 and CDR2 (germline): MGHRA, YSYEKL. There are 15 residues in the CDR3. V was shortened by 2 bases and J by 4 bases, with 14 bases between the two germline ends. The CDR3 DNA reads TGCGCCAGCAGCCAATCTACCGGGAGGGGCTATGGCTACACCTTC. Its protein product is CASSQSTGRGYGYTF.

This clonotype occurred many times. V gene TRBV29-1 combines with J gene TRBJ1-3, with D unresolved. This CDR3 region has 13 residues. V lost 6 bases to trimming and J lost 0 bases, with 9 bases between them. Germline V gives CDR1 SQVTM, CDR2 ANQGSEA. CDR3: CSVRRASGNTIYF. DNA for the CDR3: TGCAGCGTCAGAAGGGCCTCTGGAAACACCATATATTTT.

V and J are TRBV12-3 or TRBV12-4 and TRBJ1-3; D is uncertain. Deletions cut 2 bases from V and 0 bases from J, with 8 bases between. The CDR3 is 15 amino acids. The CDR3 region is CASSLSGGSGNTIYF. Written as DNA, the CDR3 is TGTGCCAGCAGTTTAAGCGGCGGCTCTGGAAACACCATATATTTT.

This clonotype was found a few times. The rearrangement uses TRBV29-1 and TRBJ2-7; maybe TRBD1 (9 bases). Germline CDR1 reads SQVTM; CDR2 reads ANQGSEA. Trimming stripped 6 bases from V and 1 base from J, with 28 bases between. This CDR3 is built from 18 residues. CDR3 DNA sequence: TGCAGCGTGGCCCCGGACAGGGGCCTAGCGGGTCGTTCCTACGAGCAGTACTTC. Its translation is CSVAPDRGLAGRSYEQYF.

This clonotype has just a few counts. This chain links TRBV6-5 with TRBJ2-3; 7 nucleotides line up with TRBD2. CDR3 length: 16 residues. V trimming: 1 base; J trimming: 0 bases; junction bases outside the gene matches: 4. Germline CDR1 is MNHEY and CDR2 is SVGAGI. CDR3 in amino acids: CASSYFGGVSTDTQYF. CDR3 DNA sequence: TGTGCCAGCAGTTACTTTGGGGGGGTGAGCACAGATACGCAGTATTTT.

This clonotype was picked up a small number of times. This chain connects TRBV7-2 to TRBJ1-4; possibly TRBD1 for D (5 bases). The germline gives CDR1 SGHTA, CDR2 FQGNSA. Between the trimmed V and J ends, which lost 1 base and 5 bases, there was a span of 11 bases. This CDR3 has 15 amino acids. CDR3 coding DNA: TGTGCCAGCAGCTTAGGGGGGGGGAACAATGAAAAACTGTTTTTT. It encodes CASSLGGGNNEKLFF.

This clonotype was picked up many times. The CDR3 reads CASSEMLSTDTQYF. As DNA, the CDR3 is TGTGCCAGCAGTGAAATGTTGAGCACAGATACGCAGTATTTT. V gene TRBV2 combines with J gene TRBJ2-3; unclear D gene. CDR1 is SNHLY and CDR2 is FYNNEI in the germline V gene. The CDR3 contains 14 residues. Trimming removed 2 bases from V and 0 bases from J, with 6 bases in between. The full variable domain, rest sourced from reference TRBV2 and TRBJ2-3, is EPEVTQTPSHQVTQMGQEVILRCVPISNHLYFYWYRQILGQKVEFLVSFYNNEISEKSEIFDDQFSVERPDGSNFTLKIRSTKLEDSAMYFCASSEMLSTDTQYFGPGTRLTVL.